The 4 T cell receptor beta chains listed next were all sequenced from one sample in a study of blood T cell repertoires in COVID-19. The assay was immunoSEQ multiplex PCR, and TCRdb's table has in-frame clones only and misses some. This sample has some 77,000 clones; roughly 79% occur once, and the top ten carry more than 20%. The sample comprised peripheral blood. These receptors came from a woman between 70 and 85 years old with acute or convalescent COVID-19.

This clone was found once. The V call is TRBV7-8, the J call TRBJ1-2; 7 bases are shared with TRBD1. Trimming removed 6 bases from V and 6 bases from J; junction bases left unmatched: 4. CDR1 is SGHVS and CDR2 is FQNEAQ in the germline V gene. CDR3 size: 12 residues. The CDR3: CASRRQGDGYTF. Here the CDR3 DNA reads TGTGCCAGCAGACGACAGGGTGATGGCTACACCTTC. The full variable domain, in which reference TRBV7-8 and TRBJ1-2 provide the parts outside the CDR3, is GAGVSQSPRYKVAKRGQDVALRCDPISGHVSLFWYQQALGQGPEFLTYFQNEAQLDKSGLPSDRFFAERPEGSVSTLKIQRTQQEDSAVYLCASRRQGDGYTFGSGTRLTVV.

This chain uses TRBV29-1 with TRBJ1-1; D perhaps matches TRBD1 (5 bases). CDR1 SQVTM and CDR2 ANQGSEA come from the germline V gene. The CDR3 has 13 residues. V was cut by 3 bases and J by 2 bases, with 10 bases left in between. This CDR3 is CSVEVTANTEAFF. In DNA form, the CDR3 reads TGCAGCGTTGAGGTGACAGCAAACACTGAAGCTTTCTTT.

J is TRBJ2-4 and V is TRBV14, with D unclear. The germline CDR1 and CDR2 sequences are SGHDN and FVKESK. Trimming took 3 bases from V and 1 from J, leaving 7 bases between them. This CDR3 has 14 residues. The CDR3 coding sequence is TGTGCCAGCAGCCACACCGGGGCCAAAAACATTCAGTACTTC. It is translated as CASSHTGAKNIQYF.

The rearrangement joins TRBV7-2 to TRBJ2-1; D remains unclear. Between the trimmed V and J ends, which lost 0 bases and 4 bases, there was a span of 10 bases. This CDR3 contains 15 residues. Germline assignment: CDR1 SGHTA and CDR2 FQGNSA. This chain's CDR3 is CASSLAGTAYNEQFF. The CDR3 nucleotides read TGTGCCAGCAGCTTAGCAGGCACAGCATACAATGAGCAGTTCTTC.